This T cell receptor (beta chain) is from a study of blood T cell repertoires in COVID-19. Data came from immunoSEQ multiplex PCR; TCRdb stores just in-frame clones and leaves some out. The data hold fewer than 250,000 clones, with roughly 90% observed a single time. V was cut by 2 bases and J by 2 bases, with 15 bases left in between. Germline loops: CDR1 ENHRY, CDR2 SYGVKD. The CDR3 consists of 16 residues. This rearrangement joins TRBV10-3 to TRBJ1-2; D unclear. The sample comprised peripheral blood. The TCR was taken from a woman in her thirties or forties with acute or convalescent COVID-19. The CDR3: CAISEKHSSPNYGYTF. The DNA of the CDR3 is TGTGCCATCAGTGAGAAACACAGTTCTCCAAACTATGGCTACACCTTC.